These 16 T cell receptor beta chains were sequenced from one sample in a study of regulatory T cells in long-lasting Graves disease. Researchers made TCR beta libraries by using iRepertoire HTBI primers and running Arm-PCR on CDR3 regions. TCRdb reprocessed the multiplex PCR reads with MiXCR, giving one entry per CDR3 protein. Of a few hundred thousand distinct CDR3 sequences in the sample, 20% to 30% are singletons; the top ten hold about a quarter. The time point is: persistent/refractory GD, antithyroid drugs over 5 years with positive TRAb. From RNA extracted from PBMCs, the TCR library was made. The material was peripheral blood mononuclear cells (PBMCs), obtained when the disease was refractory, from a patient treated with antithyroid drugs. The receptors were sampled from a female donor with Graves disease.

The rearrangement uses TRBV3-1 and TRBJ1-1; no clear D gene. CDR1 LGHDT and CDR2 YNNKEL come from the germline V gene (reference sequence). The germline V and J ends were trimmed by 2 bases and 8 bases, with 9 bases remaining between them. There are 12 residues in the CDR3. This chain's CDR3 is CASSQLLGEAFF. The CDR3 nucleotides are TGTGCCAGCAGCCAATTACTGGGGGAAGCTTTCTTT.

This clonotype has ten or more counts. V gene TRBV7-9 combines with J gene TRBJ1-4, with a weak D call TRBD1 (6 bases). The CDR3 contains 15 residues. Germline values: CDR1 SEHNR, CDR2 FQNEAQ (reference sequence). V shed 1 base and J shed 5 bases, with 11 bases lying between them. CDR3 nucleotides: TGTGCCAGCAGCTTAGGCGCAGGGGCGAATGAAAAACTGTTTTTT. Its protein product is CASSLGAGANEKLFF.

This chain joins TRBV2 and TRBJ2-3, with a weak D call TRBD2 (5 bases). This CDR3 has 14 residues. V was shortened by 3 bases and J by 6 bases, with 13 bases between the two germline ends. In germline, CDR1 is SNHLY, CDR2 FYNNEI. The CDR3 DNA sequence: TGTGCCAGCAGTGATAAACTAGTTACTGATACGCAGTATTTT. The encoded protein is CASSDKLVTDTQYF.

This clonotype has ten or more counts. The chain couples TRBV28 to TRBJ2-2; maybe TRBD2 (5 bases). Germline-derived CDR1 and CDR2 are MDHEN and SYDVKM. V was cut by 6 bases and J by 3 bases, with 14 bases left in between. This CDR3 region has 15 residues. In DNA form, the CDR3 reads TGTGCCAGCAGGGGAGAATGGCAGTACACCGGGGAGCTGTTTTTT. This codes for CASRGEWQYTGELFF.

This clonotype has a handful of counts. The chain employs TRBV29-1 and TRBJ1-2; D unresolved. The CDR3 has 14 amino acids. V was clipped by 6 bases and J by 4 bases, with 18 bases between them. Germline assignment: CDR1 SQVTM and CDR2 ANQGSEA. CDR3 DNA sequence: TGCAGCGTCAACCCGGACCAAATCGGCTATGGCTACACCTTC. Translating it yields CSVNPDQIGYGYTF.

This chain joins TRBV28 and TRBJ1-2; weak D call: TRBD1 (5 bases). The CDR3 spans 17 residues. V lost 2 bases to trimming and J lost 4 bases, with 20 bases between them. Germline V gene data show CDR1 as MDHEN and CDR2 as SYDVKM. The CDR3 region has the DNA TGTGCCAGCAGTTTAGAAAAGACAGAATTATCCCGCTATGGCTACACCTTC. Translating it yields CASSLEKTELSRYGYTF.

Only a few counts were recorded for this clonotype. This chain links TRBV20-1 with TRBJ1-2; the D gene is possibly TRBD1 (6 bases). Trimming removed 6 bases at V and 8 bases at J, with 16 bases between. Per the germline V gene, CDR1 is DFQATT and CDR2 is SNEGSKA (reference sequence). The CDR3 runs to 12 residues. The CDR3 DNA reads as TGCAGTGCCACAACAGGGTTAGAGGGCTACACCTTC. Translating it yields CSATTGLEGYTF.

The V call is TRBV13, the J call TRBJ2-7, with 8 bases matching TRBD2. This CDR3 region has 15 residues. V was clipped by 3 bases and J by 6 bases; unmatched bases: 10. Germline V gene lookup returns CDR1 PRHDT and CDR2 FYEKMQ (reference sequence). DNA for the CDR3: TGTGCCAGCAGCTTGGGCGGGAGGAACCGAGGCGAGCAGTACTTC. Its translation is CASSLGGRNRGEQYF.

Concerning this clonotype itself: One base separates it from a far larger clone, so it is likely a read error. This chain joins TRBV27 and TRBJ2-7; D is possibly TRBD1 (5 bases). Trimming stripped 6 bases from V and 3 bases from J, with 12 bases between. Germline values: CDR1 MNHEY, CDR2 SMNVEV (reference sequence). This CDR3 has 13 amino acids. The CDR3 loop reads CASSAGLDYEQYF. The CDR3, as DNA: TGTGCCAGCAGCGCAGGGCTTGACTACGAGCAGTACTTC.

This clonotype was recorded many times. This sequence joins TRBV28 and TRBJ2-7, with D tentatively TRBD1 (5 bases). Germline V lookup: CDR1 MDHEN, CDR2 SYDVKM. V gave up 8 bases and J gave up 5 bases, with 19 bases separating them. This CDR3 region has 14 residues. This chain's CDR3 is CASCGDVRVHEQYF. CDR3 bases: TGTGCCAGCTGTGGCGATGTCAGGGTCCACGAGCAGTACTTC. Using reference TRBV28 and TRBJ2-7 for the parts outside the CDR3, the full variable domain is DVKVTQSSRYLVKRTGEKVFLECVQDMDHENMFWYRQDPGLGLRLIYFSYDVKMKEKGDIPEGYSVSREKKERFSLILESASTNQTSMYLCASCGDVRVHEQYFGPGTRLTVT.

This clonotype was counted at least ten times. The CDR3 is CACEGSGANVLTF. CDR3 DNA sequence: TGTGCCTGCGAGGGTTCAGGGGCCAACGTCCTGACTTTC. V is TRBV30 and J is TRBJ2-6; tentative D call: TRBD2 (5 bases). CDR1 is GTSNPN, CDR2 SVGIG, per germline (reference sequence). The V gene lost 6 bases and the J gene lost 4 bases, with 10 bases spanning the gap. The CDR3 is made up of 13 amino acids. Using reference TRBV30 and TRBJ2-6 for the parts outside the CDR3, the full variable domain is SQTIHQWPATLVQPVGSPLSLECTVEGTSNPNLYWYRQAAGRGLQLLFYSVGIGQISSEVPQNLSASRPQDRQFILSSKKLLLSDSGFYLCACEGSGANVLTFGAGSRLTVL.

CDR3: CASRPPAGIRLGEQFF. As DNA, the CDR3 is TGTGCCAGCAGACCTCCGGCAGGGATAAGGCTTGGTGAGCAGTTCTTC. The chain carries TRBV28 and TRBJ2-1; TRBD1 might be the D (5 bases). Per germline, CDR1 MDHEN and CDR2 SYDVKM. V was clipped by 6 bases and J by 9 bases, with 24 bases between them. CDR3 length: 16 amino acids.

This clonotype occurred many times. The chain links TRBV10-3 to TRBJ2-6, with D hard to call. Germline CDR1 ENHRY, CDR2 SYGVKD. The V and J ends lost 10 bases and 2 bases respectively, with 18 bases between them. This CDR3 is built from 16 residues. The CDR3 protein is CATAVGPLAGANVLTF. For the CDR3, the DNA is TGTGCCACGGCTGTGGGTCCCTTAGCTGGGGCCAACGTCCTGACTTTC.

The chain joins TRBV28 to TRBJ2-3, with no clear D. The CDR3 has 14 amino acids. Trimming removed 6 bases at V and 1 base at J, with 11 bases between. The germline V gene has CDR1 MDHEN and CDR2 SYDVKM. CDR3 residues: CASRPVARTDTQYF. Here the CDR3 DNA reads TGTGCCAGCAGGCCAGTCGCACGCACAGATACGCAGTATTTT.

V gene TRBV7-2 combines with J gene TRBJ2-4; D call uncertain. From germline, CDR1 is SGHTA and CDR2 FQGNSA. CDR3 length: 15 residues. The V end was cut by 1 base, the J end by 9 bases, with 16 bases between. The CDR3 DNA reads as TGTGCCAGCAGCTTAGAGCTGAGCCGGATGGGCATTCAGTACTTC. It codes for CASSLELSRMGIQYF. The full variable domain, completed using reference TRBV7-2 and TRBJ2-4, is GAGVSQSPSNKVTEKGKDVELRCDPISGHTALYWYRQSLGQGLEFLIYFQGNSAPDKSGLPSDRFSAERTGGSVSTLTIQRTQQEDSAVYLCASSLELSRMGIQYFGAGTRLSVL.

The J gene is TRBJ2-5, the V gene TRBV2, with TRBD1 matching over 9 bases. V lost 6 bases and J lost 5; bases outside the gene matches: 10. The germline V gene has CDR1 SNHLY and CDR2 FYNNEI. CDR3 length: 15 residues. The CDR3, as DNA: TGTGCCAGCAGCGTAGGGACAGGGTCTGTTGAGACCCAGTACTTC. Its translation is CASSVGTGSVETQYF.